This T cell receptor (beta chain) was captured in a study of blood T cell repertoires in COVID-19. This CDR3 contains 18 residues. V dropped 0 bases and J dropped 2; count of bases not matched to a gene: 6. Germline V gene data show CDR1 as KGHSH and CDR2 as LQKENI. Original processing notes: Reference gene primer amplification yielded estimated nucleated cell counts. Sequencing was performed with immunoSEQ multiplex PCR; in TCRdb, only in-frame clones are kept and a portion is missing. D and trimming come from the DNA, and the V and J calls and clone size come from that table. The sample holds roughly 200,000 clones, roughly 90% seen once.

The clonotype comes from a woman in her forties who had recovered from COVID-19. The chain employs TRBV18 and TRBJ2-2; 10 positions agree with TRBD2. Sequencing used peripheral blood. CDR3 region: CASSPPASGSPNTGELFF. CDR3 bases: TGTGCCAGCTCACCACCGGCTAGCGGGAGCCCAAACACCGGGGAGCTGTTTTTT.